The clone carrying this T cell receptor (beta chain) has more than one count but fewer than ten. The sample is drawn from a study of blood T cell repertoires in COVID-19. Study-level background: There were acute and convalescent COVID-19 samples, and they came from the United States, Italy and Spain. From T cells, B-cell-depleted T cells, or PBMCs came the material, which was cDNA or gDNA.

The CDR3 runs 12 residues. The V gene's germline CDR1 is SQVTM and CDR2 ANQGSEA. J lost 8 bases, V lost 5 bases, and 6 bases had no gene match. In the authors' workflow: By means of reference gene primer amplification, nucleated cell counts were estimated. Data came from immunoSEQ multiplex PCR; TCRdb stores just in-frame clones and leaves some out. For V, J and clone size, that table is used; D and trimming come from the DNA. The sample has about 200,000 clones, 65% to 85% seen once. The TCR originated in a man in his forties with acute or convalescent COVID-19. The specimen sequenced was peripheral blood. The chain links TRBV29-1 to TRBJ2-1; TRBD1 agrees at 7 bases. CDR3 residues: CSVRGQVDEQFF. The CDR3, as DNA: TGCAGCGTTAGGGGGCAAGTCGATGAGCAGTTCTTC.